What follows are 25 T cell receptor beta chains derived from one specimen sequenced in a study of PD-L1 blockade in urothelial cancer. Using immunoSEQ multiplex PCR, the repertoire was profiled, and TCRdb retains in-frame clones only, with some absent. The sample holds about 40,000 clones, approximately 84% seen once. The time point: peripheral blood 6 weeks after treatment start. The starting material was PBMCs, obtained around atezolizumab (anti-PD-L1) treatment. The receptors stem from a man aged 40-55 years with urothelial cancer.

CDR3 sequence reads: CASSAPEGLAVAYEQYF. The CDR3 nucleotides read TGTGCCAGCAGTGCTCCCGAGGGACTAGCGGTCGCCTACGAGCAGTACTTC. The rearrangement uses TRBV2 and TRBJ2-7; 11 bases match TRBD2. The CDR3 is 17 residues long. Germline values: CDR1 SNHLY, CDR2 FYNNEI. The V segment lost 4 bases and the J segment 2 bases; nucleotides outside the gene matches: 10. The variable domain in full, completed from reference TRBV2 and TRBJ2-7, reads EPEVTQTPSHQVTQMGQEVILRCVPISNHLYFYWYRQILGQKVEFLVSFYNNEISEKSEIFDDQFSVERPDGSNFTLKIRSTKLEDSAMYFCASSAPEGLAVAYEQYFGPGTRLTVT.

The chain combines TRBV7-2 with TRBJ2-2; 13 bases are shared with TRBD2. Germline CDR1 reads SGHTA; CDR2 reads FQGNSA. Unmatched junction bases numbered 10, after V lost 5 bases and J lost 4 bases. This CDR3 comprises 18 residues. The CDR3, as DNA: TGTGCCAGCAGCCCCACCCTGGGACTAGCGGGGTCCACCGGGGAGCTGTTTTTT. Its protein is CASSPTLGLAGSTGELFF.

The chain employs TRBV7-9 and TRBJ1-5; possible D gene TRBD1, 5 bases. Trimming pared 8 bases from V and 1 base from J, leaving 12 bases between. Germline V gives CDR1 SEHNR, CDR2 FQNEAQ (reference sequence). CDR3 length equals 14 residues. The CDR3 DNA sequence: TGTGCCAGCGCCCCCGGGGGAAGCAATCAGCCCCAGCATTTT. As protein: CASAPGGSNQPQHF.

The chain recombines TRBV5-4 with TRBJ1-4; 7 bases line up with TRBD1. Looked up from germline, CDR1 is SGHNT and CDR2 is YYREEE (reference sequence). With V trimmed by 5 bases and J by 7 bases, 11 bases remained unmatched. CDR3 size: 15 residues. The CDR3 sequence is CASRDEGALTEKLFF. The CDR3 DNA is TGTGCCAGCAGAGATGAGGGGGCGTTGACTGAAAAACTGTTTTTT.

CDR3 in amino acids: CASSLPGTENTGELFF. The CDR3 DNA is TGTGCCAGCAGTTTACCCGGGACAGAGAACACCGGGGAGCTGTTTTTT. The J gene is TRBJ2-2, the V gene TRBV28; 7 positions agree with TRBD1. The ends lost 2 bases at V and 1 base at J; junction bases unmatched: 4. The CDR3 covers 16 residues. Per the germline V gene, CDR1 is MDHEN and CDR2 is SYDVKM.

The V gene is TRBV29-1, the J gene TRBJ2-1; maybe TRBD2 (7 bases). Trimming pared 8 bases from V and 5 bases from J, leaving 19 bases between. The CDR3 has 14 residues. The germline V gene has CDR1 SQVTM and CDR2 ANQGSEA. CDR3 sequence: CSLRGGSGDNEQFF. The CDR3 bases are TGCAGCCTCAGGGGAGGGTCAGGGGACAATGAGCAGTTCTTC.

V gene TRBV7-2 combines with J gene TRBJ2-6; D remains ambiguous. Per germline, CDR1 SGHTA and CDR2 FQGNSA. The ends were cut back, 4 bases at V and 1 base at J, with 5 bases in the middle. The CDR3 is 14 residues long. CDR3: CASSSVSGANVLTF. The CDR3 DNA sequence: TGTGCCAGCAGCTCAGTGTCTGGGGCCAACGTCCTGACTTTC.

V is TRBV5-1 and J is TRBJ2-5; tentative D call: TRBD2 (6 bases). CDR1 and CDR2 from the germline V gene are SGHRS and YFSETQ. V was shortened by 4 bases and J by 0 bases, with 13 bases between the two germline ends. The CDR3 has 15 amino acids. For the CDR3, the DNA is TGCGCCAGCAGCCCCTTTGGGGGGTACCAAGAGACCCAGTACTTC. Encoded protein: CASSPFGGYQETQYF. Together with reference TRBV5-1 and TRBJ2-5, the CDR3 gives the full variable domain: KAGVTQTPRYLIKTRGQQVTLSCSPISGHRSVSWYQQTPGQGLQFLFEYFSETQRNKGNFPGRFSGRQFSNSRSEMNVSTLELGDSALYLCASSPFGGYQETQYFGPGTRLLVL.

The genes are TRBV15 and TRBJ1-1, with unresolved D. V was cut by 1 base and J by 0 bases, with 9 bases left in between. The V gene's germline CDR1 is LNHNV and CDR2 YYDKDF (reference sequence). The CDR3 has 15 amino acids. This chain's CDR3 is CATSRGAVLNTEAFF. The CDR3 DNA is TGTGCCACCAGCAGAGGTGCAGTTTTGAACACTGAAGCTTTCTTT.

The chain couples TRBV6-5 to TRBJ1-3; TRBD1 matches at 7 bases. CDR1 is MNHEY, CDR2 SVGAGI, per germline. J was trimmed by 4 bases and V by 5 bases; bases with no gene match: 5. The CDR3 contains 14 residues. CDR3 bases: TGTGCCAGCAGTAGACAGGGTCACGGAAACACCATATATTTT. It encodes CASSRQGHGNTIYF.

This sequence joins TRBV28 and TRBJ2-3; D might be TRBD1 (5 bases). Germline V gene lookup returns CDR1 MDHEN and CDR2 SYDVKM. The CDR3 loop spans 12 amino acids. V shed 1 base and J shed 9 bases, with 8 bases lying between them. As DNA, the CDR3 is TGTGCCAGCAGTTTATCCCCAGGGACGCAGTATTTT. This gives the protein CASSLSPGTQYF.

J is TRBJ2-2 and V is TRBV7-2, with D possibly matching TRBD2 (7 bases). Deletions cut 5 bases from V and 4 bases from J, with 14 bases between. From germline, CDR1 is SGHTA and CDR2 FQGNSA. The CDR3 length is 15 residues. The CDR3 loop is CASSPGGRRTGELFF. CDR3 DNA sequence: TGTGCCAGCAGCCCCGGGGGGCGGCGCACCGGGGAGCTGTTTTTT.

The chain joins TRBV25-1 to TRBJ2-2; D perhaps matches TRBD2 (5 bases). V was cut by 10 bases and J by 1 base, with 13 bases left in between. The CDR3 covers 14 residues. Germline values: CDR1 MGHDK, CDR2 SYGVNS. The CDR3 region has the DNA TGTGCCACTTCCTACGGGATGAACACCGGGGAGCTGTTTTTT. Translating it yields CATSYGMNTGELFF.

The CDR3 here is CASSIQSGGVEQFF. The CDR3 bases are TGTGCCAGTAGTATACAGAGCGGGGGGGTTGAGCAGTTCTTC. The chain recombines TRBV19 with TRBJ2-1; 10 nucleotides match TRBD2. The CDR3 spans 14 residues. CDR1 and CDR2 from the germline V gene are LNHDA and SQIVND (reference sequence). V lost 2 bases, J lost 9 bases, and 4 bases stayed unmatched.

CDR3 sequence reads: CASYKSGDREQYF. CDR3 DNA sequence: TGTGCCAGCTACAAATCGGGGGACAGGGAGCAGTATTTT. The rearrangement joins TRBV28 to TRBJ2-3; TRBD1 aligns across 9 bases. The CDR3 runs to 13 residues. V lost 8 bases to trimming and J lost 11 bases; unmatched junction nucleotides: 11. Germline loops: CDR1 MDHEN, CDR2 SYDVKM.

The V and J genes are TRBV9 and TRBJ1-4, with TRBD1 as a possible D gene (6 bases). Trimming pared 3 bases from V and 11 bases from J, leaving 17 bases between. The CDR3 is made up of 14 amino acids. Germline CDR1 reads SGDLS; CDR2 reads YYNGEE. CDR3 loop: CASSADSHRSKLFF. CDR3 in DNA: TGTGCCAGCAGCGCGGACAGCCACCGAAGCAAACTGTTTTTT.

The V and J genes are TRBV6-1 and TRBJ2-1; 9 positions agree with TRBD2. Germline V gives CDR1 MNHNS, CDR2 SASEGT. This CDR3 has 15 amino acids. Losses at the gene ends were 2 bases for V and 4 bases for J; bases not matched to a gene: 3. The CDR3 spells CASSEPTSGYNEQFF. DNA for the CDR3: TGTGCCAGCAGTGAACCGACTAGCGGTTACAATGAGCAGTTCTTC.

The CDR3, as DNA: TGTGCCAGCAGCAACCCGGGGCTAGCGGGACACCAAGAGACCCAGTACTTC. As protein: CASSNPGLAGHQETQYF. J is TRBJ2-5 and V is TRBV5-4; 9 bases line up with TRBD2. The J segment lost 0 bases and the V segment lost 4 bases, leaving 10 bases of the junction unmatched. This CDR3 spans 17 amino acids. The V gene's germline CDR1 is SGHNT and CDR2 YYREEE (reference sequence).

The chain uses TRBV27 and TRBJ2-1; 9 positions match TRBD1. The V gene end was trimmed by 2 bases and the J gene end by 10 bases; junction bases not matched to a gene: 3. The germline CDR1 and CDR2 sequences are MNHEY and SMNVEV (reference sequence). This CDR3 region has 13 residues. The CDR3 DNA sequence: TGTGCCAGCAGTTTACTAGGACAGGGGGAGCAGTTCTTC. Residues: CASSLLGQGEQFF.

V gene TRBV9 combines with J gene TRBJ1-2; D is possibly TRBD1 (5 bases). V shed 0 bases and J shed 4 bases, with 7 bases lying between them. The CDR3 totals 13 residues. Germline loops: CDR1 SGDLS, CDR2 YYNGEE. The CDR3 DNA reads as TGTGCCAGCAGCGTAGGGCAGGGCTATGGCTACACCTTC. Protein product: CASSVGQGYGYTF.

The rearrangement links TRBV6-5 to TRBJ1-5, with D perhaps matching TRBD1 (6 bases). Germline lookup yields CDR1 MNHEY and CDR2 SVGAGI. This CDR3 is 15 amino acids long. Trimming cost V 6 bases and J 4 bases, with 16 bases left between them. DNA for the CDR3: TGTGCCAGCAGGCCCTACCAGGGGAAGAATCAGCCCCAGCATTTT. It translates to CASRPYQGKNQPQHF.

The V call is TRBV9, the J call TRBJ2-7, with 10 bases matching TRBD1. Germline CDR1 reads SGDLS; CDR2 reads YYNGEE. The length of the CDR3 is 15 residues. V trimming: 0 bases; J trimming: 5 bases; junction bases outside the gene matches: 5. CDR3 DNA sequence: TGTGCCAGCAGCGTAGGGACAGGGGGGCCGCACGAGCAGTACTTC. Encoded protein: CASSVGTGGPHEQYF.

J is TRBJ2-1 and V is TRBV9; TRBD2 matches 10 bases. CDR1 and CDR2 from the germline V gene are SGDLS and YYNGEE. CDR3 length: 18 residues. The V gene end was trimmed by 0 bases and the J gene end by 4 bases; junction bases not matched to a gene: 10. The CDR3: CASSVGGSGRRGYNEQFF. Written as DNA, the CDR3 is TGTGCCAGCAGCGTAGGGGGTAGCGGGAGGCGTGGGTACAATGAGCAGTTCTTC.

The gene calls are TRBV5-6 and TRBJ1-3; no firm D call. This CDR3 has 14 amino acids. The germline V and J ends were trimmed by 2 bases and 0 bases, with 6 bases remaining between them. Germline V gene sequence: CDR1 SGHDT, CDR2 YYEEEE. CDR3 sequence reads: CASSLIFSGNTIYF. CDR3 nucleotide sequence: TGTGCCAGCAGCTTAATATTCTCTGGAAACACCATATATTTT.

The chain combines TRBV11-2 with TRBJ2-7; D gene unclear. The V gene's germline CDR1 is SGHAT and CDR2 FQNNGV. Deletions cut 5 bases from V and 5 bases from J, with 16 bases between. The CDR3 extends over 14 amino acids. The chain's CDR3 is CASSQAVVSHEQYF. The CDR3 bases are TGTGCCAGCAGCCAGGCAGTTGTGTCCCACGAGCAGTACTTC.